This record covers a single T cell receptor beta chain. Its cognate antigen is unknown. The PCR used 60 Vbeta and 13 Jbeta primers. The repertoire was sequenced with immunoSEQ multiplex PCR; TCRdb's copy has only in-frame clones and lacks some. The data contain 200,000 to 250,000 clones, 60% to 85% of them singletons. V trimming: 5 bases; J trimming: 1 base; junction bases outside the gene matches: 4. CDR1 is SQVTM and CDR2 is ANQGSEA in the germline V gene. CDR3 length equals 14 residues. These data are taken from a study of cytomegalovirus exposure and HLA in healthy donors. Looking at the study overall: Earlier, some 180 million T cells were analyzed, and 117 million unique TCR beta sequences were found among them.

Study-wide points: Reports credit the classifier with highly specific, highly sensitive diagnosis of cytomegalovirus status. Versus the roughly 700-donor mean, an Asian-associated ancestry cluster reportedly showed fewer N-insertions in a later analysis. Reported findings show TCR beta sequences accurately forecast HLA-A and HLA-B alleles in most subjects.

V usage is TRBV29-1 and J usage is TRBJ2-2, with TRBD2 matching over 7 bases. This TCR came from a man between 35 and 55 years old in good health and CMV-seronegative. Material for sequencing was PBMCs. The CDR3: CSVSGTKNTGELFF. CDR3 DNA sequence: TGCAGCGTTTCCGGGACTAAGAACACCGGGGAGCTGTTTTTT.